Given below is one TCR beta chain in context. The sample is drawn from a study of blood T cell repertoires in COVID-19. About the research overall: Samples came from the United States, Italy and Spain, spanning acute and convalescent COVID-19. Nucleic acid was either cDNA or gDNA, and it came from T cells, B-cell-depleted T cells, or PBMCs.

How the authors handled the data: Amplified reference gene primers provided the basis for estimating nucleated cell counts. The method was immunoSEQ multiplex PCR; TCRdb's version includes in-frame clones alone and lacks a portion of them. The V and J calls and clone size come from that table; D and trimming were worked out from the DNA. This sample has approximately 84,000 clones, with 70% to 85% found just once. In germline, CDR1 is SGHRS, CDR2 YFSETQ. V shed 7 bases, J shed 3 bases, and the junction held 11 bases outside the gene matches. The CDR3 runs 16 residues. The J gene is TRBJ2-3, the V gene TRBV5-1; 10 bases are a match to TRBD2. This TCR derives from a man aged 50 or older with active or convalescent COVID-19. The specimen sequenced was peripheral blood. Written as DNA, the CDR3 is TGCGCCAGCGAAGACGGAGCGGGGGGGCCGACAGATACGCAGTATTTT. Amino acids: CASEDGAGGPTDTQYF.